This T cell receptor (beta chain) emerged from a study of blood T cells in healthy people across ages. Trimming removed 6 bases from V and 2 bases from J; junction bases left unmatched: 6. From germline, CDR1 is MNHEY and CDR2 SMNVEV (reference sequence). The length of the CDR3 is 14 residues. Findings and caveats of the study: Both naive CD4+ cell counts and diversity were greater in long-lived donors than in aged donors.

Comments on this clonotype: Its antigen is as yet unknown.

Next came a second PCR, run for roughly 7 to 12 cycles, which used a sample-barcoded 5' primer along with a J-beta primer mix. MiXCR, run by TCRdb on the 5' RACE reads, gives a single entry per CDR3 protein. The table includes 1,500,000 or so distinct CDR3 sequences, roughly 59% detected once. The clonotype comes from a young man in good health. Sequenced: blood. V usage is TRBV27 and J usage is TRBJ2-7; TRBD2 matches at 8 bases. The CDR3 DNA is TGTGCCAGCAGCCCTAGCGGGCCAACCTACGAGCAGTACTTC. This codes for CASSPSGPTYEQYF.